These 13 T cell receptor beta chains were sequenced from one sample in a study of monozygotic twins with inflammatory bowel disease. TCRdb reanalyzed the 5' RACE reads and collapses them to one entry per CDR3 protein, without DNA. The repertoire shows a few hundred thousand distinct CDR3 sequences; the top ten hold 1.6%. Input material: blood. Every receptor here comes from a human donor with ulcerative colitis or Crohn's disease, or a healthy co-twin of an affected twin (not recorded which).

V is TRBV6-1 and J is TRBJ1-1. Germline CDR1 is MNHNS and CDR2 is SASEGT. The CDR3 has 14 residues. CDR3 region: CASRDRGGGTEAFF.

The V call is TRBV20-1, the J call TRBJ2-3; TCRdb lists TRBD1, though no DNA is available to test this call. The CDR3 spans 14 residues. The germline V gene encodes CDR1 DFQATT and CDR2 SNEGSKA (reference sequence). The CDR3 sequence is CSARWPPRPYTQYF.

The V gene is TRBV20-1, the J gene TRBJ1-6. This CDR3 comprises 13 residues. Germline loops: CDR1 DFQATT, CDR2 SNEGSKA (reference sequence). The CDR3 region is CSAISSVNSPLHF.

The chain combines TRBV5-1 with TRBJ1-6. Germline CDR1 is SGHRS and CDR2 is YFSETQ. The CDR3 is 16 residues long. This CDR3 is CASSLGQGSYNSPLHF.

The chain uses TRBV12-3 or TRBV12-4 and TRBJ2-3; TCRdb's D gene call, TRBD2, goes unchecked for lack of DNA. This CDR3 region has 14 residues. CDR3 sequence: CASSKTSGPDTQYF.

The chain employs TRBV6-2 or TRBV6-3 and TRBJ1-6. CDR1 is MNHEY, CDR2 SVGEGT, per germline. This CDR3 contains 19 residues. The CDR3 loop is CASRPGGAGARLLNSPLHF.

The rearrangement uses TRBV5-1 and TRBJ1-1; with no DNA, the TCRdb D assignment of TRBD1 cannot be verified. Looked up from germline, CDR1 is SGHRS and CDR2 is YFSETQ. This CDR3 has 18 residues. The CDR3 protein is CASSLAAGRYNMNTEAFF.

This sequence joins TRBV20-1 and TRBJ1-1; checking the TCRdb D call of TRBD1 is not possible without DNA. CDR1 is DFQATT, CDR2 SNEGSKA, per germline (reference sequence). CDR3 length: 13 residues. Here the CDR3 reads CSARSPAGGEAFF.

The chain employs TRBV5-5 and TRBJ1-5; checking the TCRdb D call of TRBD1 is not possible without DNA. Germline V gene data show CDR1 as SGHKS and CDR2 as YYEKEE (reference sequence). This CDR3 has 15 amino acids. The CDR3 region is CASSITGISNQPQHF.

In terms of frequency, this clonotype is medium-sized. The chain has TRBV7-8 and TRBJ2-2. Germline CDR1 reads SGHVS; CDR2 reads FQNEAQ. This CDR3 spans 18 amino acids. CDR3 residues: CASIPQLRTTTNTGELFF.

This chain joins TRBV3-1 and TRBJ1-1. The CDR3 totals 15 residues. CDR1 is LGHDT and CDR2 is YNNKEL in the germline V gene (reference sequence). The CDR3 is CASSPQTNLQVKAFF.

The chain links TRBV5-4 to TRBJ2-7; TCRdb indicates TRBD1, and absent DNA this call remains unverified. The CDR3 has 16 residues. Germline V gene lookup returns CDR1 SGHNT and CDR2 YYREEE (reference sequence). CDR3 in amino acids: CASSWGGRLGSYEQYF. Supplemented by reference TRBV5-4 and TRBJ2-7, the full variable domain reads ETGVTQSPTHLIKTRGQQVTLRCSSQSGHNTVSWYQQALGQGPQFIFQYYREEENGRGNFPPRFSGLQFPNYSSELNVNALELDDSALYLCASSWGGRLGSYEQYFGPGTRLTVT.

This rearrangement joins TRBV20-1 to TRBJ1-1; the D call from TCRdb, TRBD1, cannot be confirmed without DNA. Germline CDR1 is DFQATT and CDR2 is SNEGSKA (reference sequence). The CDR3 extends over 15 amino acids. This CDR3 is CSARVIRGSNTEAFF.